Listed here are 30 T cell receptor beta chains from one sample, sequenced in a study of T-cell reconstitution after alpha-beta-depleted transplantation in children. Unique molecular identifiers were used to barcode this TCRbeta library. TCRdb reprocessed the PCR reads via MiXCR and lists one record per CDR3 protein. The sample consists of some 200,000 distinct CDR3 sequences, 11% of them appearing once. This sample comprised PBMCs, obtained before TCRalphabeta/CD19-depleted stem cell transplant. The receptor set was obtained from a child younger than two with acute myeloid leukemia, due to receive a stem cell transplant.

This clonotype appeared many times. The chain joins TRBV28 to TRBJ1-5; 8 nucleotides align to TRBD1. With V trimmed by 4 bases and J by 5 bases, 4 bases remained unmatched. The CDR3 is made up of 14 amino acids. Germline CDR1 reads MDHEN; CDR2 reads SYDVKM. The DNA for the CDR3 is TGTGCCAGCAGTTCCGGACAGGGCCATCAGCCCCAGCATTTT. It translates to CASSSGQGHQPQHF.

This chain uses TRBV4-1 with TRBJ2-7, with 7 bases fitting TRBD2. The J segment lost 5 bases and the V segment lost 2 bases, leaving 6 bases of the junction unmatched. Germline V CDR1 and CDR2: MGHRA, YSYEKL. CDR3 length equals 14 residues. The CDR3 region is CASSQLAALHEQYF. The CDR3 nucleotides read TGCGCCAGCAGCCAACTAGCGGCCCTTCACGAGCAGTACTTC.

This clonotype was seen many times. The J gene is TRBJ1-5, the V gene TRBV5-5, with 8 bases matching TRBD1. This CDR3 comprises 16 residues. CDR1 and CDR2 (germline): SGHKS, YYEKEE (reference sequence). J gave up 11 bases and V 0 bases, and 13 bases lay outside the gene matches. In DNA, the CDR3 is TGTGCCAGCAGCTTGGAGGCGACAGGGGCTGGGTCGGCCCAGCATTTT. Protein sequence: CASSLEATGAGSAQHF.

Ten or more counts support this clonotype. This rearrangement joins TRBV6-4 to TRBJ2-5, with D maybe TRBD1 (7 bases). CDR1 and CDR2 (germline): MRHNA, SNTAGT. Trimming took off 5 bases at V and 6 bases at J, with 13 bases between the two ends. This CDR3 has 13 amino acids. DNA of the CDR3: TGTGCCAGCAGTCCCCAGGGGGGACAGACCCAGTACTTC. Protein product: CASSPQGGQTQYF.

In its sample, this clonotype was seen many times. The chain employs TRBV7-2 and TRBJ2-7; 9 bases are shared with TRBD2. J was trimmed by 3 bases and V by 1 base; bases with no gene match: 4. The CDR3 is made up of 15 amino acids. Germline V gene data show CDR1 as SGHTA and CDR2 as FQGNSA. CDR3 amino acids: CASSLGLAEDYEQYF. CDR3 bases: TGTGCCAGCAGCTTAGGACTAGCGGAGGACTACGAGCAGTACTTC. Together with reference TRBV7-2 and TRBJ2-7, the CDR3 gives the full variable domain: GAGVSQSPSNKVTEKGKDVELRCDPISGHTALYWYRQSLGQGLEFLIYFQGNSAPDKSGLPSDRFSAERTGGSVSTLTIQRTQQEDSAVYLCASSLGLAEDYEQYFGPGTRLTVT.

This clonotype was observed a handful of times. This chain uses TRBV2 with TRBJ2-2, with 9 bases identical to TRBD1. This CDR3 has 15 amino acids. V shed 6 bases and J 2 bases; nucleotides not matched to a gene: 4. Germline loops: CDR1 SNHLY, CDR2 FYNNEI. In DNA, the CDR3 is TGTGCCAGCAGGACGACAGGGGGAAACACCGGGGAGCTGTTTTTT. Translated: CASRTTGGNTGELFF.

This clonotype was seen many times. The chain uses TRBV28 and TRBJ2-1; D is ambiguous. Deletions cut 3 bases from V and 7 bases from J, with 7 bases between. Germline V gene data show CDR1 as MDHEN and CDR2 as SYDVKM. This CDR3 is built from 12 residues. The CDR3 loop reads CASSFLVNEQFF. The CDR3 DNA reads TGTGCCAGCAGTTTCTTGGTTAATGAGCAGTTCTTC.

At least ten counts were recorded for this clonotype. The gene calls are TRBV18 and TRBJ1-1; 8 positions agree with TRBD1. The length of the CDR3 is 13 residues. CDR1 and CDR2 (germline): KGHSH, LQKENI. V trimming: 8 bases; J trimming: 3 bases; junction bases outside the gene matches: 5. The CDR3 region has the DNA TGTGCCAGCAGCTTGACAGGGGACACTGAAGCTTTCTTT. This encodes CASSLTGDTEAFF.

The chain uses TRBV7-9 and TRBJ1-1; 9 positions agree with TRBD1. The V gene end was trimmed by 5 bases and the J gene end by 4 bases; junction bases not matched to a gene: 8. Germline CDR1 is SEHNR and CDR2 is FQNEAQ (reference sequence). CDR3 length: 15 residues. The CDR3 sequence: CASSQWGQGSTEAFF. The CDR3 nucleotides are TGTGCCAGCAGCCAATGGGGACAGGGAAGCACTGAAGCTTTCTTT.

This clonotype was detected ten times or more. The chain employs TRBV7-3 and TRBJ2-7, with a weak D call TRBD1 (5 bases). V shed 1 base and J shed 4 bases, with 26 bases lying between them. The germline CDR1 and CDR2 sequences are SGHTA and FQGTGA. There are 19 residues in the CDR3. DNA of the CDR3: TGTGCCAGCAGCTTAAAGACAGAGCCTTCAACCCCACTTCCTTACGAGCAGTACTTC. It translates to CASSLKTEPSTPLPYEQYF.

This clonotype came up many times. The chain uses TRBV6-2 or TRBV6-3 and TRBJ1-5; 8 nucleotides agree with TRBD1. The CDR3 spans 15 residues. Per the germline V gene, CDR1 is MNHEY and CDR2 is SVGEGT. V lost 0 bases to trimming and J lost 2 bases; unmatched junction nucleotides: 0. CDR3 in amino acids: CASSYSTGGNQPQHF. DNA for the CDR3: TGTGCCAGCAGTTACTCGACAGGGGGCAATCAGCCCCAGCATTTT.

Worth noting for this clonotype: This may come from a read error, since a much larger clone is one base off. This chain connects TRBV20-1 to TRBJ2-3; TRBD1 matches 10 bases. CDR3 length equals 14 residues. Trimming removed 6 bases from V and 1 base from J; junction bases left unmatched: 4. Germline CDR1 is DFQATT and CDR2 is SNEGSKA (reference sequence). The CDR3 DNA follows: TGCAGTGCGCCCGGGACAGGGGGCACAGATACGCAGTATTTT. Translating it yields CSAPGTGGTDTQYF.

This clonotype showed up many times. The gene calls are TRBV6-1 and TRBJ2-2; D not certain. V dropped 7 bases and J dropped 0 bases, with 9 bases sitting between them. The CDR3 has 14 residues. The germline V gene encodes CDR1 MNHNS and CDR2 SASEGT. CDR3 sequence: CASKRDANTGELFF. Written as DNA, the CDR3 is TGTGCCAGCAAACGAGACGCGAACACCGGGGAGCTGTTTTTT.

This clonotype was observed at least ten times. This CDR3 reads CSASGTAAYEQYF. The CDR3 nucleotides are TGCAGCGCATCCGGGACAGCAGCCTACGAGCAGTACTTC. The J gene is TRBJ2-7, the V gene TRBV29-1, with 7 positions matching TRBD1. CDR1 and CDR2 (germline): SQVTM, ANQGSEA. After removal of 7 bases from V and 2 bases from J, the junction contained 8 bases not matched to a gene. The CDR3 runs 13 residues.

CDR3 bases: TGTGCCAGCTCACCTCCGGGACAGGGGACCGAGACCCAGTACTTC. Translation gives CASSPPGQGTETQYF. The gene calls are TRBV18 and TRBJ2-5; 10 nucleotides match TRBD1. The CDR3 length is 15 residues. V was clipped by 3 bases and J by 5 bases; unmatched bases: 6. CDR1 is KGHSH, CDR2 LQKENI, per germline.

A remark on this clonotype: Since a much larger clone is just one base distant, this may be a read error. This chain connects TRBV7-2 to TRBJ1-1; no definite D call. Trimming took 5 bases from V and 1 from J, leaving 14 bases between them. This CDR3 has 15 residues. Germline-derived CDR1 and CDR2 are SGHTA and FQGNSA. This CDR3 is CASSPLWVPNTEAFF. CDR3 nucleotides: TGTGCCAGCAGCCCCCTATGGGTCCCGAACACTGAAGCTTTCTTT.

For this clonotype: This clone may be a read error of a much larger clone one base away. The gene calls are TRBV5-1 and TRBJ2-2; 10 nucleotides line up with TRBD2. With V trimmed by 0 bases and J by 7 bases, 6 bases remained unmatched. In germline, CDR1 is SGHRS, CDR2 YFSETQ. This CDR3 has 16 residues. The CDR3 sequence: CASSLVWLAGVGELFF. Written as DNA, the CDR3 is TGCGCCAGCAGCTTGGTGTGGCTAGCGGGAGTCGGGGAGCTGTTTTTT.

This clonotype was counted at least ten times. V gene TRBV10-3 combines with J gene TRBJ2-3; 9 bases are a match to TRBD1. The CDR3 loop spans 15 amino acids. Germline V lookup: CDR1 ENHRY, CDR2 SYGVKD. V trimming: 4 bases; J trimming: 5 bases; junction bases outside the gene matches: 7. Here the CDR3 reads CAISGRTGDRDTQYF. The CDR3 DNA sequence: TGTGCCATCAGTGGAAGGACAGGGGACAGAGATACGCAGTATTTT.

This clonotype was found many times. The chain joins TRBV20-1 to TRBJ2-1; 8 bases map to TRBD2. The CDR3 contains 17 residues. Germline V gene lookup returns CDR1 DFQATT and CDR2 SNEGSKA (reference sequence). The ends lost 0 bases at V and 0 bases at J; junction bases unmatched: 7. The CDR3 spells CSARDYWSGSSYNEQFF. DNA of the CDR3: TGCAGTGCTAGAGATTACTGGAGCGGGAGCTCCTACAATGAGCAGTTCTTC.

This clonotype was seen repeatedly, ten times or more. The V gene is TRBV5-6, the J gene TRBJ1-2; D remains unclear. Trimming shortened V by 2 bases and J by 5 bases, and 10 bases separated the two germline ends. The CDR3 contains 13 residues. Germline assignment: CDR1 SGHDT and CDR2 YYEEEE. DNA of the CDR3: TGTGCCAGCAGCTTCTCTGGCCCTTATGGCTACACCTTC. Translated, it gives CASSFSGPYGYTF.

This clonotype was observed many times. The CDR3 spells CASSYSPSGSTDTQYF. Written as DNA, the CDR3 is TGTGCCAGCAGTTACTCGCCTAGCGGGAGCACAGATACGCAGTATTTT. The V gene is TRBV6-2 or TRBV6-3, the J gene TRBJ2-3, with 8 bases aligning to TRBD2. V shed 0 bases and J 0 bases; nucleotides not matched to a gene: 2. This CDR3 has 16 residues. CDR1 and CDR2 from the germline V gene are MNHEY and SVGEGT.

This clonotype was seen at least ten times. The rearrangement uses TRBV12-3 or TRBV12-4 and TRBJ1-5; possible D gene TRBD1, 5 bases. The V and J ends lost 3 bases and 5 bases respectively, with 11 bases between them. The CDR3 consists of 14 residues. The CDR3 DNA sequence: TGTGCCAGCAGTTTCCGACAGAGACATCAGCCCCAGCATTTT. Protein sequence: CASSFRQRHQPQHF.

This clonotype has only a few counts. The CDR3 loop reads CASSSRPGADTQYF. The DNA of the CDR3 is TGTGCCAGCAGTTCTCGCCCAGGAGCAGATACGCAGTATTTT. The V gene is TRBV11-2, the J gene TRBJ2-3; D gene ambiguous. Trimming took 6 bases from V and 4 from J, leaving 14 bases between them. This CDR3 region has 14 residues. Per the germline V gene, CDR1 is SGHAT and CDR2 is FQNNGV. Variable domain in full (rest from reference TRBV11-2 and TRBJ2-3): EAGVAQSPRYKIIEKRQSVAFWCNPISGHATLYWYQQILGQGPKLLIQFQNNGVVDDSQLPKDRFSAERLKGVDSTLKIQPAKLEDSAVYLCASSSRPGADTQYFGPGTRLTVL.

This clonotype was observed at least ten times. This rearrangement joins TRBV2 to TRBJ2-7; perhaps TRBD2 as D (5 bases). Germline V gives CDR1 SNHLY, CDR2 FYNNEI. The CDR3 extends over 15 amino acids. The V end was cut by 5 bases, the J end by 2 bases, with 16 bases between. The CDR3 DNA follows: TGTGCCAGCAGTCTACACCGGGATCGCACCTACGAGCAGTACTTC. Its translation is CASSLHRDRTYEQYF.

Details on this clonotype: A much bigger clone sits one base away, suggesting this may be a read error. The CDR3, as DNA: TGTGCCACCAGGGGGCCCGACGGCTACCCCTTC. Protein: CATRGPDGYPF. J is TRBJ1-2 and V is TRBV24-1, with a tentative D call TRBD1 (5 bases). Looked up from germline, CDR1 is KGHDR and CDR2 is SFDVKD. The CDR3 sequence is 11 residues long.

Many counts were recorded for this clonotype. This sequence joins TRBV2 and TRBJ2-1; 10 nucleotides agree with TRBD2. Germline lookup yields CDR1 SNHLY and CDR2 FYNNEI. The CDR3 runs 15 residues. V lost 4 bases to trimming and J lost 0 bases; unmatched junction nucleotides: 0. The CDR3 nucleotides read TGTGCCAGCAGTGGACTAGCGGGCTCCTACAATGAGCAGTTCTTC. It encodes CASSGLAGSYNEQFF.

This sequence joins TRBV28 and TRBJ1-6; the D is unclear. V was cut by 4 bases and J by 7 bases, with 14 bases left in between. This CDR3 is built from 15 residues. The germline gives CDR1 MDHEN, CDR2 SYDVKM. CDR3 in amino acids: CASSSPPLMNSPLHF. The CDR3, as DNA: TGTGCCAGCAGTTCCCCCCCTCTTATGAATTCACCCCTCCACTTT. Using reference TRBV28 and TRBJ1-6 for the parts outside the CDR3, the full variable domain is DVKVTQSSRYLVKRTGEKVFLECVQDMDHENMFWYRQDPGLGLRLIYFSYDVKMKEKGDIPEGYSVSREKKERFSLILESASTNQTSMYLCASSSPPLMNSPLHFGNGTRLTVT.

This clonotype was found a few times. J is TRBJ1-1 and V is TRBV3-1; possibly TRBD1 for D (5 bases). The germline V gene has CDR1 LGHDT and CDR2 YNNKEL (reference sequence). This CDR3 spans 14 amino acids. V lost 7 bases and J 3 bases, leaving 15 bases between the germline ends. In DNA form, the CDR3 reads TGTGCCAGCACCCGGGGGGAACTTGACACTGAAGCTTTCTTT. As protein: CASTRGELDTEAFF. Using reference TRBV3-1 and TRBJ1-1 for the parts outside the CDR3, the full variable domain is DTAVSQTPKYLVTQMGNDKSIKCEQNLGHDTMYWYKQDSKKFLKIMFSYNNKELIINETVPNRFSPKSPDKAHLNLHINSLELGDSAVYFCASTRGELDTEAFFGQGTRLTVV.

This clonotype was observed many times. This chain connects TRBV14 to TRBJ2-1, with 8 bases identical to TRBD2. This CDR3 is built from 17 residues. Germline V gives CDR1 SGHDN, CDR2 FVKESK. The V and J ends lost 0 bases and 1 base, in that order; junction bases with no gene match: 5. In nucleotides, the CDR3 is TGTGCCAGCAGCCAAGACACGGGAGGGGGGTCCTACAATGAGCAGTTCTTC. The encoded protein is CASSQDTGGGSYNEQFF.

In this sample, this clonotype turned up a few times. This rearrangement joins TRBV2 to TRBJ2-3, with D unresolved. The CDR3 extends over 11 amino acids. Germline V gene data show CDR1 as SNHLY and CDR2 as FYNNEI. Trimming cost V 8 bases and J 4 bases, with 7 bases left between them. CDR3 sequence: CASLMADTQYF. Here the CDR3 DNA reads TGTGCCAGCCTGATGGCAGATACGCAGTATTTT.